What follows describes a single TCR beta chain. No antigen is known for it. This entry belongs to a study of post-analysis software for immune sequencing data. Study-wide findings and caveats: A few TRBV segments were significantly more frequent in patients than in controls. TRBV5-6, TRBV5-1 and TRBV20-1 were among these segments. The F measure placed samples prepared in the same batch into strongly shared clusters. Compared with controls, patients showed significantly lower normalized Chao1 diversity.

The CDR3 totals 12 residues. Germline-derived CDR1 and CDR2 are ENHRY and SYGVKD. Trimming cost V 10 bases and J 6 bases; bases outside gene matches: 6. Unique molecular identifiers were carried by the TCR beta cDNA libraries. TCRdb recomputed calls from the PCR reads with MiXCR, one row per CDR3 protein. This table holds roughly 870,000 distinct CDR3 sequences, under 70% found once. This clonotype was obtained from a girl between 5 and 17 years old with multiple sclerosis. Sequenced input: blood. V and J are TRBV10-3 and TRBJ1-5; 7 bases agree with TRBD1. CDR3: CATQTGTQPQHF. For the CDR3, the DNA is TGTGCCACCCAGACAGGGACTCAGCCCCAGCATTTT.